These 14 T cell receptor beta chains were all obtained from the same sample, sequenced in a study of cytomegalovirus exposure and HLA in healthy donors. Primers included in the PCR were 60 Vbeta and 13 Jbeta primers. This table comes from immunoSEQ multiplex PCR, and its TCRdb copy is limited to in-frame clones, with some not included. The listing contains roughly 77,000 clones. Sequenced input: PBMCs. The source of these receptors is a man younger than 40 in good health and CMV-seronegative.

The chain carries TRBV2 and TRBJ2-3, with TRBD2 as a possible D gene (6 bases). V lost 4 bases and J lost 2, with 16 bases in between. CDR3 size: 16 residues. Germline V gene sequence: CDR1 SNHLY, CDR2 FYNNEI. The CDR3 DNA sequence: TGTGCCAGCAGTGGTATTGGGGCGGGGATCACAGATACGCAGTATTTT. Translation gives CASSGIGAGITDTQYF.

V gene TRBV13 combines with J gene TRBJ2-5, with 12 bases fitting TRBD2. The CDR3 contains 16 residues. CDR1 and CDR2 from the germline V gene are PRHDT and FYEKMQ (reference sequence). J gave up 4 bases and V 5 bases, and 8 bases lay outside the gene matches. The CDR3 sequence: CASSLRLAGATETQYF. The CDR3 region has the DNA TGTGCCAGCAGCCTCCGACTAGCGGGAGCGACAGAGACCCAGTACTTC. The whole variable domain, remainder taken from reference TRBV13 and TRBJ2-5, is AAGVIQSPRHLIKEKRETATLKCYPIPRHDTVYWYQQGPGQDPQFLISFYEKMQSDKGSIPDRFSAQQFSDYHSELNMSSLELGDSALYFCASSLRLAGATETQYFGPGTRLLVL.

The rearrangement links TRBV9 to TRBJ2-7, with 7 positions matching TRBD2. The J segment lost 6 bases and the V segment lost 0 bases, leaving 3 bases of the junction unmatched. The germline V gene has CDR1 SGDLS and CDR2 YYNGEE. The CDR3 is 13 residues long. CDR3 coding DNA: TGTGCCAGCAGCGTAGTGGGAGGGAGCGAGCAGTACTTC. It translates to CASSVVGGSEQYF.

The rearrangement joins TRBV7-3 to TRBJ1-1; weak D call: TRBD1 (6 bases). The CDR3 consists of 14 residues. CDR1 and CDR2 (germline): SGHTA, FQGTGA. Trimming left V 2 bases short and J 10 bases short, with 17 bases between. This chain's CDR3 is CASSLSTGEGGAFF. DNA of the CDR3: TGTGCCAGCAGCTTATCGACGGGCGAAGGGGGAGCTTTCTTT.

V gene TRBV5-5 combines with J gene TRBJ2-7; 7 nucleotides match TRBD1. CDR1 and CDR2 (germline): SGHKS, YYEKEE (reference sequence). This CDR3 spans 14 amino acids. V lost 4 bases to trimming and J lost 7 bases; unmatched junction nucleotides: 11. The CDR3 protein is CASSLFNRGREQYF. The CDR3, as DNA: TGTGCCAGCAGCCTGTTCAACAGGGGTAGAGAGCAGTACTTC.

This chain connects TRBV7-9 to TRBJ1-4, with 9 nucleotides matching TRBD1. With 5 bases clipped from V and 5 bases from J, the junction kept 6 bases outside the gene matches. Germline CDR1 and CDR2: SEHNR and FQNEAQ (reference sequence). This CDR3 is 15 amino acids long. The CDR3 sequence: CASSQDRGWNEKLFF. In DNA, the CDR3 is TGTGCCAGCAGCCAGGACAGGGGATGGAATGAAAAACTGTTTTTT.

The chain has TRBV4-2 and TRBJ2-2; TRBD1 matches 10 bases. J lost 6 bases, V lost 4 bases, and 8 bases had no gene match. Germline V gene sequence: CDR1 LGHNA, CDR2 YNFKEQ. CDR3 length equals 16 residues. CDR3 coding DNA: TGTGCCAGCAGCCCCTATACCGGGACAGGGGCCGGGGAGCTGTTTTTT. It translates to CASSPYTGTGAGELFF.

This rearrangement joins TRBV20-1 to TRBJ1-2; no reliable D call. The ends were cut back, 3 bases at V and 9 bases at J, with 11 bases in the middle. Looked up from germline, CDR1 is DFQATT and CDR2 is SNEGSKA (reference sequence). The length of the CDR3 is 11 residues. The CDR3 here is CSASEFISYTF. The CDR3 DNA is TGCAGTGCTAGTGAGTTTATAAGCTACACCTTC.

The rearrangement links TRBV6-1 to TRBJ2-7; D remains unclear. The length of the CDR3 is 13 residues. The germline V gene encodes CDR1 MNHNS and CDR2 SASEGT. Deletions cut 1 base from V and 7 bases from J, with 11 bases between. The CDR3 protein is CASSEVNAREQYF. In nucleotides, the CDR3 is TGTGCCAGCAGTGAAGTCAACGCCAGGGAGCAGTACTTC.

Written as DNA, the CDR3 is TGCGCCAGCAGCTACCAACTCAGGGCCCGACAGGGCACAGATACGCAGTATTTT. Translation: CASSYQLRARQGTDTQYF. This rearrangement joins TRBV4-1 to TRBJ2-3; TRBD1 might be the D (6 bases). Trimming stripped 5 bases from V and 1 base from J, with 22 bases between. The CDR3 is 18 residues long. Germline V gene sequence: CDR1 MGHRA, CDR2 YSYEKL.

V and J are TRBV9 and TRBJ2-2; TRBD2 matches 8 bases. CDR1 is SGDLS and CDR2 is YYNGEE in the germline V gene. This CDR3 contains 14 residues. V was clipped by 2 bases and J by 4 bases; unmatched bases: 1. CDR3 protein: CASSVTSATGELFF. CDR3 DNA: TGTGCCAGCAGCGTGACTAGCGCCACCGGGGAGCTGTTTTTT.

The gene calls are TRBV29-1 and TRBJ1-1, with 9 bases aligning to TRBD1. The ends lost 8 bases at V and 4 bases at J; junction bases unmatched: 5. Germline V gene lookup returns CDR1 SQVTM and CDR2 ANQGSEA. This CDR3 contains 12 residues. The CDR3 loop is CSSTTGGTEAFF. In DNA, the CDR3 is TGCAGCTCAACGACAGGGGGCACTGAAGCTTTCTTT.

V is TRBV18 and J is TRBJ1-1; D ambiguous. The V gene lost 3 bases and the J gene lost 3 bases, with 14 bases spanning the gap. The CDR3 totals 15 residues. Germline lookup yields CDR1 KGHSH and CDR2 LQKENI. The CDR3, as DNA: TGTGCCAGCTCACCTAACCTGGACTTCTACACTGAAGCTTTCTTT. This sequence encodes CASSPNLDFYTEAFF.

The chain uses TRBV28 and TRBJ2-1; D perhaps matches TRBD2 (6 bases). The V gene lost 5 bases and the J gene lost 0 bases, with 17 bases spanning the gap. From germline, CDR1 is MDHEN and CDR2 SYDVKM. The CDR3 spans 17 residues. The CDR3 nucleotides are TGTGCCAGCAGTACCGCGGGGCTGACTAGCTCCTACAATGAGCAGTTCTTC. Translating it yields CASSTAGLTSSYNEQFF.